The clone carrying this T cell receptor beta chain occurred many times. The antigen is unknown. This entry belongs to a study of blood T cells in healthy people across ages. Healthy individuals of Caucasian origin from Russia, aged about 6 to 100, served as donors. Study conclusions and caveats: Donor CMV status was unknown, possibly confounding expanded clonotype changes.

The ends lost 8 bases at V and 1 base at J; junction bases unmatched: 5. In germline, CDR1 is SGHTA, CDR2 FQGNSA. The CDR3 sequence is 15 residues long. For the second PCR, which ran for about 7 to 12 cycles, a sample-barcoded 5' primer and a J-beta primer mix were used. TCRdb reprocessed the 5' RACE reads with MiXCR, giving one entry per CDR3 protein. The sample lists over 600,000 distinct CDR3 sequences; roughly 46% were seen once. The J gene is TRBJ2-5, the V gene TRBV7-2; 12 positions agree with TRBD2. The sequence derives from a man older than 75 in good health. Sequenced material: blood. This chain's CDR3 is CASQGLAGPQETQYF. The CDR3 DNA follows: TGTGCCAGCCAAGGACTAGCGGGGCCCCAAGAGACCCAGTACTTC.